What follows is one T cell receptor (beta chain) and its context. Its antigen remains unknown. Extracted RNA was reverse transcribed, and the resulting cDNA served as sequencing template. The table came from immunoSEQ multiplex PCR; TCRdb's copy has only in-frame clones and leaves some out. The sample yields around 250,000 clones, about 68% seen once. The sorting of PBMCs gave CD4+ and CD8+ T cells. The data are from a study of CD8+ T cells in alopecia areata. The overall study: For 6 to 18 months, tofacitinib was taken, and 6 months off drug followed.

V dropped 4 bases and J dropped 3 bases, with 10 bases sitting between them. The CDR3 extends over 14 amino acids. Germline V gene sequence: CDR1 LNHDA, CDR2 SQIVND (reference sequence). Broader study findings: Researchers report lesional scalp, most notably alopecia totalis/universalis, outstripped normal scalp in clonality. With patients, TCR sharing proved less clear than in mice, a difference possibly related to HLA.

The source material was CD4+ T cells sorted from blood, sampled at week 0. This sequence joins TRBV19 and TRBJ1-5, with unresolved D. The sequence came from a human donor with alopecia areata. This chain's CDR3 is CASSKTINNQPQHF. The CDR3 bases are TGTGCCAGTAGTAAGACTATCAACAATCAGCCCCAGCATTTT.